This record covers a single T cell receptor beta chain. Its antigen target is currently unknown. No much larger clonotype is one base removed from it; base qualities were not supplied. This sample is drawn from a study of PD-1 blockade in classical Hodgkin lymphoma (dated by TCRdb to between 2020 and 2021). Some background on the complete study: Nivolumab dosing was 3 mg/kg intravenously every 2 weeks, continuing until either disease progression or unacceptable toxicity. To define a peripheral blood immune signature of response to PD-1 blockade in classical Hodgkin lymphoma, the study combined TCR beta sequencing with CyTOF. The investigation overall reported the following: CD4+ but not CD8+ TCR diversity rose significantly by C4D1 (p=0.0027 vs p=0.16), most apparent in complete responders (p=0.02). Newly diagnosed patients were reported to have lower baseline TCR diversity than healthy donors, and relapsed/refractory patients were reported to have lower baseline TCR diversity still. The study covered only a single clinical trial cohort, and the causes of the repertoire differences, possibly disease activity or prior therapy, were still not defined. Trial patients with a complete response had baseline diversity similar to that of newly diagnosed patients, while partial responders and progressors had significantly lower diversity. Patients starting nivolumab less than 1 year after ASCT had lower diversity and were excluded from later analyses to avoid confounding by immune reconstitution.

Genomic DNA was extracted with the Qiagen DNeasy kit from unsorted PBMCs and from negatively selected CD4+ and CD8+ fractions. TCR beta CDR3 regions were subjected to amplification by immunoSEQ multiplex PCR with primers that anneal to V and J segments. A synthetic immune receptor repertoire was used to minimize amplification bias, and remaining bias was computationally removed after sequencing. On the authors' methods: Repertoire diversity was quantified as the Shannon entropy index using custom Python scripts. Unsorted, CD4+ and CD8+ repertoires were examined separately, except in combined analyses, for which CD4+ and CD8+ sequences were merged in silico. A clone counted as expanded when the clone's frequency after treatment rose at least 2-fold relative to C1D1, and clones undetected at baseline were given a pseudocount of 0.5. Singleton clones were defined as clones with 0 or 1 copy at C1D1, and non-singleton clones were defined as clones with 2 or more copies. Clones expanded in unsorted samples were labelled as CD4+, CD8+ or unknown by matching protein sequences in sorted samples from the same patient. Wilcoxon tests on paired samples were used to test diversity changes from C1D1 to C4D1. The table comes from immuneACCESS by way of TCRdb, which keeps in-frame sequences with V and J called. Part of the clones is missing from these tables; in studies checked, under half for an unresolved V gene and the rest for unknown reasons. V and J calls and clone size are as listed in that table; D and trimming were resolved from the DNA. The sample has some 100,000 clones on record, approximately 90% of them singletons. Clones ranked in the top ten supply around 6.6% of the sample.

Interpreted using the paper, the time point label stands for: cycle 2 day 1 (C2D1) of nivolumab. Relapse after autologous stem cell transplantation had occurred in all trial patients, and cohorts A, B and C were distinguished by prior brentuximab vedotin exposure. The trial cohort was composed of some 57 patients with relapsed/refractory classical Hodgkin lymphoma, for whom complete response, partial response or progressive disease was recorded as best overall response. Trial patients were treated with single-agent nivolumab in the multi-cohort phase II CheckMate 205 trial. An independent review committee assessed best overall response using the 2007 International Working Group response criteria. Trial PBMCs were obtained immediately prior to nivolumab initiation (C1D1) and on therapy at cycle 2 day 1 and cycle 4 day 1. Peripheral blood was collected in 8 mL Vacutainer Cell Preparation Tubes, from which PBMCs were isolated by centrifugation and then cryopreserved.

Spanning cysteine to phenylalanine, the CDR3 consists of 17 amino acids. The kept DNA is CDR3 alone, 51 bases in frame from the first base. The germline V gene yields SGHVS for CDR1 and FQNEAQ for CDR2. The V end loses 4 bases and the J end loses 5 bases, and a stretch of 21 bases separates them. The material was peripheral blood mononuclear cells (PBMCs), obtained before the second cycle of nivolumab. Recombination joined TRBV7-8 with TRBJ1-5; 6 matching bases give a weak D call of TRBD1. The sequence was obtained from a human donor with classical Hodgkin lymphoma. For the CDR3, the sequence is CASSWQGRLGLDQPQHF. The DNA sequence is TGTGCCAGCAGCTGGCAGGGGAGACTCGGGTTGGATCAGCCCCAGCATTTT.